The TCR beta chain described here comes from a study of cytomegalovirus exposure and HLA in healthy donors. Study-level points and caveats: In presence/absence analyses, roughly uniform sequencing depth across donors was assumed. The authors reported that TCR beta sequences could predict HLA-A and HLA-B alleles. These predictions were accurate for most subjects in the first cohort.

It was with 60 Vbeta and 13 Jbeta primers that the PCR ran. In the authors' methods: Per a later analysis, the number of unique TCR beta chains was around 80 million, of which 10 million to 11 million were shared. The table came from immunoSEQ multiplex PCR; TCRdb's copy has only in-frame clones and leaves some out. The V and J calls and clone size were taken over from that table, and D and trimming were inferred from the DNA. The sample includes 150,000 or so clones, just under 75% of them seen just once. About this clone itself: The antigen is undetermined.

The sample taken for sequencing was PBMCs. This clonotype originated in a woman aged 18-35 years in good health and CMV-seronegative.

CDR3 amino acids: CASSPRDRGQGNTIYF. The CDR3 DNA follows: TGTGCCAGCAGCCCCAGGGACAGGGGGCAAGGAAACACCATATATTTT. The chain employs TRBV7-7 and TRBJ1-3, with 12 bases that match TRBD1. The CDR3 runs to 16 residues. V gave up 5 bases and J gave up 4 bases; unmatched junction bases: 6. Germline CDR1 is SSHAT and CDR2 is FNYEAQ (reference sequence).